The rows below give T cell receptor beta chains drawn from one sample of a study of T-cell reconstitution after alpha-beta-depleted transplantation in children. TCRdb fed the PCR reads into MiXCR, producing one record per CDR3 protein. The sample shows around 700,000 distinct CDR3 sequences, about an eighth of them seen only once. The sequencing here drew on PBMCs, taken before TCRalphabeta/CD19-depleted stem cell transplant. Every receptor here comes from a girl aged 2-10 years with congenital amegakaryocytic thrombocytopenia, due to receive a stem cell transplant. Each CDR3 is given without its conserved first and last residue. Each record gives: CDR3 protein, J gene, V gene, CDR3 length.

CDR3 protein: ASSPGTGGDQPQH; J gene: TRBJ1-5; V gene: TRBV10-2; CDR3 length: 13
CDR3 protein: ASSKHVDTEAF; J gene: TRBJ1-1; V gene: TRBV2; CDR3 length: 11
CDR3 protein: ASSLGQRQETQY; J gene: TRBJ2-5; V gene: TRBV5-6; CDR3 length: 12
CDR3 protein: SARDTGAPDTDTQY; J gene: TRBJ2-3; V gene: TRBV20-1; CDR3 length: 14
CDR3 protein: ASSFGGSQPQH; J gene: TRBJ1-5; V gene: TRBV27; CDR3 length: 11
CDR3 protein: SAWGPNTGELF; J gene: TRBJ2-2; V gene: TRBV20-1; CDR3 length: 11
CDR3 protein: SARGSAGAEGDTQY; J gene: TRBJ2-3; V gene: TRBV20-1; CDR3 length: 14
CDR3 protein: SAALGPVSGPGTEAF; J gene: TRBJ1-1; V gene: TRBV20-1; CDR3 length: 15
CDR3 protein: ASSVTGTSAYNEQF; J gene: TRBJ2-1; V gene: TRBV7-9; CDR3 length: 14
CDR3 protein: SAGIAGEAYNEQF; J gene: TRBJ2-1; V gene: TRBV20-1; CDR3 length: 13
CDR3 protein: ASRPRRGASTEAF; J gene: TRBJ1-1; V gene: TRBV3-1; CDR3 length: 13
CDR3 protein: ASSPNVAGGGNEQF; J gene: TRBJ2-1; V gene: TRBV5-1; CDR3 length: 14
CDR3 protein: SARDRVSGDYNEQF; J gene: TRBJ2-1; V gene: TRBV20-1; CDR3 length: 14